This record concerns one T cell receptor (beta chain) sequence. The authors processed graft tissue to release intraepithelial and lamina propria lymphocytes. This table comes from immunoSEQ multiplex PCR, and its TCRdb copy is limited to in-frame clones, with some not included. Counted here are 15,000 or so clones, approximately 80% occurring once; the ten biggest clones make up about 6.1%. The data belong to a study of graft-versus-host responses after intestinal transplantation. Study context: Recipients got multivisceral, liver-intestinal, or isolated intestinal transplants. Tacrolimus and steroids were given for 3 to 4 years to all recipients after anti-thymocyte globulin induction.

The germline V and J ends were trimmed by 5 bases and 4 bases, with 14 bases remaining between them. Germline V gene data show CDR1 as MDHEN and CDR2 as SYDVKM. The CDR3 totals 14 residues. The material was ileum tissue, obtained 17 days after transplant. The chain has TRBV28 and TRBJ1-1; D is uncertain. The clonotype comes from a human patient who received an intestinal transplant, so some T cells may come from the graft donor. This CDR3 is CASSPPATPTEAFF. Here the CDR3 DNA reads TGTGCCAGCAGTCCCCCCGCGACCCCCACTGAAGCTTTCTTT. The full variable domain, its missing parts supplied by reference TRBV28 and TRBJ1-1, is DVKVTQSSRYLVKRTGEKVFLECVQDMDHENMFWYRQDPGLGLRLIYFSYDVKMKEKGDIPEGYSVSREKKERFSLILESASTNQTSMYLCASSPPATPTEAFFGQGTRLTVV.